Included here is one T cell receptor (beta chain) sequence, with context. These data originate in a study of blood T cell repertoires in COVID-19. The CDR3 is made up of 15 amino acids. Germline V CDR1 and CDR2: LGHDT, YNNKEL (reference sequence). V was pared by 0 bases and J by 2 bases, with 10 bases between. Repertoires were generated with immunoSEQ multiplex PCR, while TCRdb's copy carries only in-frame clones and drops some. The sample includes tens of thousands of clones, 80% to 90% seen only once; the top ten take 4.5% to 5.5%. The clonotype originates from a man older than 75 with COVID-19, enrolled during active disease. This chain connects TRBV3-1 (or the pseudogene TRBV3-2) to TRBJ2-5; no reliable D call. The sequenced material came from peripheral blood. Here the CDR3 DNA reads TGTGCCAGCAGCCAAGATGGGCTACATCAAGAGACCCAGTACTTC. The encoded protein is CASSQDGLHQETQYF.